The 2 T cell receptor beta chains presented below share a single source sample, sequenced in a study of T cell changes during pregnancy in multiple sclerosis. Clones were read by immunoSEQ multiplex PCR, and TCRdb kept only the in-frame ones, dropping some. The sample contains more than 40,000 clones, 85% to 95% of which appear only once. This specimen consisted of CD8+ T cells from peripheral blood mononuclear cells, obtained in the first trimester of pregnancy. These receptors all stem from a female donor with multiple sclerosis, enrolled in a pregnancy study.

This chain joins TRBV7-9 and TRBJ1-2; TRBD1 agrees at 8 bases. Trimming cost V 1 base and J 4 bases; bases outside gene matches: 5. Germline V gene lookup returns CDR1 SEHNR and CDR2 FQNEAQ (reference sequence). The CDR3 loop spans 15 amino acids. The DNA of the CDR3 is TGTGCCAGCAGCTTAGTGGGACAGGTTGTCTATGGCTACACCTTC. Translating gives CASSLVGQVVYGYTF.

This chain uses TRBV4-2 with TRBJ1-2; tentatively, D is TRBD1 (5 bases). This CDR3 region has 17 residues. Germline values: CDR1 LGHNA, CDR2 YNFKEQ. Trimming pared 0 bases from V and 0 bases from J, leaving 14 bases between. The DNA of the CDR3 is TGTGCCAGCAGCCAAGATCACGCGGGGCTCACTAACTATGGCTACACCTTC. Translated, it gives CASSQDHAGLTNYGYTF.